A single sample is the source of the 9 T cell receptor beta chains below, sequenced in a study of shared clonotypes between healthy human individuals (dated by TCRdb to 2018 to 2021). Library preparation was by the immunoSEQ multiplex PCR assay. TCRdb took over this immuneACCESS table, retaining in-frame rearrangements with V and J assigned. Such tables are incomplete; in checked studies, under half of the missing clones stem from an unresolved V gene, and the remainder is unexplained. This sample gives over a million clones in total; approximately 98.5% of them show up just once. The top ten hold around 0.38% of the sample. Sequencing input: naive CD4+ T cells sorted from blood. The cell subset or site tag for this specimen amounts to: CD45RA+ positively selected. The origin of the receptors is a man under 40 in good health.

The rearrangement joins TRBV28 to TRBJ2-7; maybe TRBD1 (6 bases). Germline-derived CDR1 and CDR2 are MDHEN and SYDVKM. The V and J ends lost 6 bases and 2 bases respectively, with 14 bases between them. This CDR3 spans 14 amino acids. The CDR3 bases are TGTGCCAGCAGGCCTACGGGACAACCCTACGAGCAGTACTTC. Amino acid sequence: CASRPTGQPYEQYF.

Comments on this clone: The sample carries other DNA sequences with the same CDR3. J is TRBJ1-5 and V is TRBV18; D remains ambiguous. The CDR3 has 15 residues. Per germline, CDR1 KGHSH and CDR2 LQKENI. Trimming cost V 3 bases and J 1 base, with 10 bases left between them. The CDR3 spells CASSPSGGSNQPQHF. The CDR3 region has the DNA TGTGCCAGCTCACCCTCCGGAGGGAGCAATCAGCCCCAGCATTTT.

V is TRBV7-2 and J is TRBJ2-1; D uncertain. Per germline, CDR1 SGHTA and CDR2 FQGNSA. Trimming shortened V by 5 bases and J by 5 bases, and 7 bases separated the two germline ends. The CDR3 totals 12 residues. The CDR3 DNA is TGTGCCAGCAGCCTTCTCAACAATGAGCAGTTCTTC. Encoded protein: CASSLLNNEQFF.

A word on this clone: Within the sample, other DNA sequences also encode this same CDR3. The chain joins TRBV5-1 to TRBJ2-5; D call uncertain. Germline loops: CDR1 SGHRS, CDR2 YFSETQ. Trimming stripped 1 base from V and 5 bases from J, with 6 bases between. CDR3 length: 12 amino acids. DNA of the CDR3: TGCGCCAGCAGCTTGTTGGGGGAGACCCAGTACTTC. This encodes CASSLLGETQYF.

The chain links TRBV5-1 to TRBJ2-1; D gene unclear. CDR1 is SGHRS, CDR2 YFSETQ, per germline. The CDR3 is 15 amino acids. V was trimmed by 3 bases and J by 4 bases, leaving 14 bases between them. In nucleotides, the CDR3 is TGCGCCAGCAGCTCGTCGGCCGTGCTATACAATGAGCAGTTCTTC. It encodes CASSSSAVLYNEQFF.

The DNA for the CDR3 is TGCGCCAGCAGCTTATGGGGCCTAGAAAATGAAAAACTGTTTTTT. Amino acids: CASSLWGLENEKLFF. This rearrangement joins TRBV5-1 to TRBJ1-4; TRBD1 might be the D (5 bases). This CDR3 spans 15 amino acids. Trimming pared 2 bases from V and 5 bases from J, leaving 13 bases between. Germline-derived CDR1 and CDR2 are SGHRS and YFSETQ.

This rearrangement joins TRBV6-1 to TRBJ2-1; D possibly corresponds to TRBD2 (5 bases). CDR3 size: 17 residues. In germline, CDR1 is MNHNS, CDR2 SASEGT. V lost 4 bases and J 2 bases, leaving 18 bases between the germline ends. The CDR3 DNA sequence: TGTGCCAGCAGTGTGGAAGGACTCCTATATCCCTACAATGAGCAGTTCTTC. It encodes CASSVEGLLYPYNEQFF.

The genes are TRBV4-3 and TRBJ2-3; 7 bases line up with TRBD2. Germline V lookup: CDR1 LGHNA, CDR2 YSLEER. CDR3 size: 16 residues. J gave up 1 base and V 0 bases, and 4 bases lay outside the gene matches. The DNA of the CDR3 is TGCGCCAGCAGCCAAGAGGGCACTAGCGGCACAGATACGCAGTATTTT. It encodes CASSQEGTSGTDTQYF.

This chain connects TRBV28 to TRBJ2-7; D may be TRBD1 (6 bases). Germline lookup yields CDR1 MDHEN and CDR2 SYDVKM. The CDR3 is 15 residues long. The ends were cut back, 3 bases at V and 3 bases at J, with 15 bases in the middle. CDR3 protein: CASSLGDRPGYEQYF. The CDR3 DNA sequence: TGTGCCAGCAGTTTGGGTGACAGGCCAGGCTACGAGCAGTACTTC. Complete variable domain (other parts from reference TRBV28 and TRBJ2-7): DVKVTQSSRYLVKRTGEKVFLECVQDMDHENMFWYRQDPGLGLRLIYFSYDVKMKEKGDIPEGYSVSREKKERFSLILESASTNQTSMYLCASSLGDRPGYEQYFGPGTRLTVT.